Included here is one T cell receptor (beta chain) sequence, with context. Antigen: not known. A much larger clone differs from this one at a single base, so this may be a read error. From germline, CDR1 is MNHNY and CDR2 SVGAGI (reference sequence). CDR3 size: 16 residues. V gave up 5 bases and J gave up 0 bases, with 14 bases separating them. Co-extraction yielded RNA and DNA from around 20-30 mg of unsorted bulk tissue. Five separate regions of each tumor underwent sampling. The data stem from a study of tumor-infiltrating lymphocytes in primary liver carcinoma. Study-level information: Productive TCRbeta reads per sample were roughly 3.5 to 7.13 million, not differing by tissue. Study-wide results and caveats: Tumor-adjacent and tumor-blood pairs displayed less overlap than did pairs of tumor regions. All five tumor regions shared only about 8-25% of top clones.

Production of TCR beta cDNA used around 500 ng total RNA together with a constant-region primer. Nested multiplex PCR, run for three rounds with slightly modified ARM-PCR, yielded TCR beta libraries. In the first two PCR rounds, TRBV1-TRBV30 forward primers were paired with a C-beta reverse primer, and each round lasted 10 cycles. MiXCR, run by TCRdb on the multiplex PCR reads, gives a single entry per CDR3 protein. The profile shows roughly 120,000 distinct CDR3 sequences, 64% of them singletons. The sequenced sample was liver tumor tissue from sampling region 3. The subset here: tumor region T3, left-lateral pole. The clonotype originates from a woman aged 55-69 years with primary liver carcinoma and hepatitis B virus infection. The V call is TRBV6-6, the J call TRBJ1-5; no firm D call. The CDR3 spells CASSAGRVYSNQPQHF. Here the CDR3 DNA reads TGTGCCAGCAGTGCGGGGAGAGTGTATAGCAATCAGCCCCAGCATTTT.